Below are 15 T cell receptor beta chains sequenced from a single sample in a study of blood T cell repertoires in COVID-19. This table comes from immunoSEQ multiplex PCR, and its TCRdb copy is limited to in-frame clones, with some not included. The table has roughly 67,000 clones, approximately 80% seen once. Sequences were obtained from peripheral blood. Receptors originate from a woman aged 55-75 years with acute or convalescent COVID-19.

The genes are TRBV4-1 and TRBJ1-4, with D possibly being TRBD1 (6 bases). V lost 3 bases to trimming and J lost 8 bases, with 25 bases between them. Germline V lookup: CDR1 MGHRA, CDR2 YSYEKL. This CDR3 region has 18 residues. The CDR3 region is CASSQQKDTGYGEEKLFF. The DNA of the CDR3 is TGCGCCAGCAGCCAGCAGAAAGATACAGGGTACGGAGAGGAAAAACTGTTTTTT.

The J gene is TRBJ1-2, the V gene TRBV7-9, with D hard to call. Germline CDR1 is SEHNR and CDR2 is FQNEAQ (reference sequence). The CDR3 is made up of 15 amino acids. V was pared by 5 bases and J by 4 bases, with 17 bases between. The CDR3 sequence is CASSDMGRRLYGYTF. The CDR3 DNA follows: TGTGCCAGCAGCGACATGGGCCGACGCCTCTATGGCTACACCTTC.

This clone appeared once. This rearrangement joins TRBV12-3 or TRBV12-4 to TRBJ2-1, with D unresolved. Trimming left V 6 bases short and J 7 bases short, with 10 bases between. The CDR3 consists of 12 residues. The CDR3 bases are TGTGCCAGCAGACCAGGTAGTAATGAGCAGTTCTTC. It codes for CASRPGSNEQFF.

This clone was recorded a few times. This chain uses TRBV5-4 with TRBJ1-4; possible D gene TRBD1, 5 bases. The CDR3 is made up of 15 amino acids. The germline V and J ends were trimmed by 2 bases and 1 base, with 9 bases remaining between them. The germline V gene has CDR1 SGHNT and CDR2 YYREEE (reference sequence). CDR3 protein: CASSFGGGTNEKLFF. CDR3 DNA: TGTGCCAGCAGCTTCGGGGGTGGAACTAATGAAAAACTGTTTTTT. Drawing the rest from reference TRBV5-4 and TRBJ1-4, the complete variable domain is ETGVTQSPTHLIKTRGQQVTLRCSSQSGHNTVSWYQQALGQGPQFIFQYYREEENGRGNFPPRFSGLQFPNYSSELNVNALELDDSALYLCASSFGGGTNEKLFFGSGTQLSVL.

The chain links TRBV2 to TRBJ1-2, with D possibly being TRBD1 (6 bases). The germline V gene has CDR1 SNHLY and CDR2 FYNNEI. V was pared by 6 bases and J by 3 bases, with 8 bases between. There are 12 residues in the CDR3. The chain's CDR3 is CASRGQDYGYTF. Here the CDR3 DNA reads TGTGCCAGCAGGGGACAAGACTATGGCTACACCTTC.

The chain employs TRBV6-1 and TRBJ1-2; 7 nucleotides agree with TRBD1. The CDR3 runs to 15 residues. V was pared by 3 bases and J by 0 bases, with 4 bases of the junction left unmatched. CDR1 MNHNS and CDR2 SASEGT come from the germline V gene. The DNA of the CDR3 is TGTGCCAGCAGTGAGCAAGGGGGCTCTAACTATGGCTACACCTTC. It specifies CASSEQGGSNYGYTF.

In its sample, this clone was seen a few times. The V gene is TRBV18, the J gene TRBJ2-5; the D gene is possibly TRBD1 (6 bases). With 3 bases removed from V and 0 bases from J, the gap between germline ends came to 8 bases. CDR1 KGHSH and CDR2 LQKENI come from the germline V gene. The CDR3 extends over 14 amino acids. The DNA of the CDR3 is TGTGCCAGCTCACCTGGACAGTACCAAGAGACCCAGTACTTC. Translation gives CASSPGQYQETQYF.

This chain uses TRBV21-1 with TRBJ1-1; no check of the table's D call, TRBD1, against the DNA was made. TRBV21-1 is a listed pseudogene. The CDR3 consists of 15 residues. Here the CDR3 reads CASSKRDSGVNEAFF. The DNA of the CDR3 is TGTGCCAGCAGCAAACGGGACAGCGGTGTGAATGAAGCTTTCTTT.

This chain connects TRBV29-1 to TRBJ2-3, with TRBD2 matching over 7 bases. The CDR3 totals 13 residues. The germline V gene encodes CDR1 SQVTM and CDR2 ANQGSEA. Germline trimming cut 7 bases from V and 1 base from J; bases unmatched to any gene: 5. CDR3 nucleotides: TGCAGCGCCTATCGGGGGGGCACAGATACGCAGTATTTT. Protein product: CSAYRGGTDTQYF.

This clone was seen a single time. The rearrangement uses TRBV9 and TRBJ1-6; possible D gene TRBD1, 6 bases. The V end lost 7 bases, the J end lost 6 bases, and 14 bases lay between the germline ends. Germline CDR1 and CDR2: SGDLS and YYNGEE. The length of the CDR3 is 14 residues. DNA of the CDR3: TGTGCCAGCGCCAAGGGGGTAGGTAATTCACCCCTCCACTTT. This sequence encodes CASAKGVGNSPLHF.

The CDR3 bases are TGTGCCAGCAGCCATTCCGGGACAGGGGGGGGTGGCTACACCTTC. Its protein product is CASSHSGTGGGGYTF. The rearrangement links TRBV4-2 to TRBJ1-2, with 11 nucleotides matching TRBD1. Germline V CDR1 and CDR2: LGHNA, YNFKEQ. The CDR3 spans 15 residues. V shed 3 bases, J shed 7 bases, and the junction held 7 bases outside the gene matches.

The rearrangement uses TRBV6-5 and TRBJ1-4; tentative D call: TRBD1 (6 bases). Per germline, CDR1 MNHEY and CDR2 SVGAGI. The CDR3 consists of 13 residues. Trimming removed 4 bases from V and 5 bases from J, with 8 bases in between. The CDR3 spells CASSWTDNEKLFF. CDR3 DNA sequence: TGTGCCAGCAGTTGGACAGACAATGAAAAACTGTTTTTT.

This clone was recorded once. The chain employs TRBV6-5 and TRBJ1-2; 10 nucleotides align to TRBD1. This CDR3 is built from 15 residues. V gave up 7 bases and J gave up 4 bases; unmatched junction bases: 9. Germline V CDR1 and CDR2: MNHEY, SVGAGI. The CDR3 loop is CASKPGQGNVYGYTF. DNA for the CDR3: TGTGCCAGCAAACCGGGACAGGGGAATGTCTATGGCTACACCTTC.

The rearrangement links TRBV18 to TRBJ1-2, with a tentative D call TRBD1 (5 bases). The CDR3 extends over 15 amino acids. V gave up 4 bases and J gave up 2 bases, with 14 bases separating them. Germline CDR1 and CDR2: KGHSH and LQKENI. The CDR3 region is CASSLEEGLNYGYTF. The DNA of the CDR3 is TGTGCCAGCTCACTTGAGGAGGGGCTAAACTATGGCTACACCTTC.

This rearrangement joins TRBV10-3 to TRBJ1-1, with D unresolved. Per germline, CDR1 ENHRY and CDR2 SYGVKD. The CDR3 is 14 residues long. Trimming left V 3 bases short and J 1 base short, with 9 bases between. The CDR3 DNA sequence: TGTGCCATCAGTGATCACGGGTCGAACACTGAAGCTTTCTTT. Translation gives CAISDHGSNTEAFF.